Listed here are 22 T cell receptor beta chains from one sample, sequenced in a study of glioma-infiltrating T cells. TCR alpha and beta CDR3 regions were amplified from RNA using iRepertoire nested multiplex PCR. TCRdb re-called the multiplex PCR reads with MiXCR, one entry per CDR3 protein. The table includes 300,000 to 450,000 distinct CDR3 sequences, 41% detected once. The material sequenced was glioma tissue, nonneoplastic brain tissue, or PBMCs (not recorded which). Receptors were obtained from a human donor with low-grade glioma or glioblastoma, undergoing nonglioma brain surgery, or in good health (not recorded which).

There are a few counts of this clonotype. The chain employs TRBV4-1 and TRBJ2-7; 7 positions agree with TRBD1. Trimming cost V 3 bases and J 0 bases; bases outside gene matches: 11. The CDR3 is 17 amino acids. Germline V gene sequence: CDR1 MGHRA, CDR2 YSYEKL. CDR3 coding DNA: TGCGCCAGCAGCCAGGACTGGGTAGGGGGCCGCTCCTACGAGCAGTACTTC. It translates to CASSQDWVGGRSYEQYF.

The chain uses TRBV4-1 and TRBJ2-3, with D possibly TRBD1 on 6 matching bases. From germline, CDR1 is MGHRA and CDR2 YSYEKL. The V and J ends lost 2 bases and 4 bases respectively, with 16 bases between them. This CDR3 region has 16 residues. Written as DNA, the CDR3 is TGCGCCAGCAGCCAAACCGGGACACCCTTCGCAGATACGCAGTATTTT. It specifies CASSQTGTPFADTQYF.

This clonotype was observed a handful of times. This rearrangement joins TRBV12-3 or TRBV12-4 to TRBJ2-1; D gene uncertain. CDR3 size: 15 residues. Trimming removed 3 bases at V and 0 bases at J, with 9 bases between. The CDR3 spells CASSFGRSSYNEQFF. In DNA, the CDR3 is TGTGCCAGCAGTTTCGGCAGGAGCTCCTACAATGAGCAGTTCTTC.

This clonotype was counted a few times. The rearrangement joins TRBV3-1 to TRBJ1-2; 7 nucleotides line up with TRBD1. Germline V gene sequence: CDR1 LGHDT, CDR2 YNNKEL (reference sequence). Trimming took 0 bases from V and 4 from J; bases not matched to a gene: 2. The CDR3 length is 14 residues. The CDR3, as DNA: TGTGCCAGCAGCCAAGAACAGGGGAGCTATGGCTACACCTTC. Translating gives CASSQEQGSYGYTF.

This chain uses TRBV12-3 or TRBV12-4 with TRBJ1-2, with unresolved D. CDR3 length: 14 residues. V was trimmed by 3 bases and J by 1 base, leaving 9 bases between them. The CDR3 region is CASSFGNFNYGYTF. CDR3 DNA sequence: TGTGCCAGCAGTTTCGGGAACTTTAACTATGGCTACACCTTC.

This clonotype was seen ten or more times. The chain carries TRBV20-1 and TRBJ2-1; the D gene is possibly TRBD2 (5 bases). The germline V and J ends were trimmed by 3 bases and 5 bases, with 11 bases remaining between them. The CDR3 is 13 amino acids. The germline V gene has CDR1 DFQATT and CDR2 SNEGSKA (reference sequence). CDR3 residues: CSASGSGNNEQFF. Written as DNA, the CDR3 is TGCAGTGCTAGTGGAAGCGGAAACAATGAGCAGTTCTTC.

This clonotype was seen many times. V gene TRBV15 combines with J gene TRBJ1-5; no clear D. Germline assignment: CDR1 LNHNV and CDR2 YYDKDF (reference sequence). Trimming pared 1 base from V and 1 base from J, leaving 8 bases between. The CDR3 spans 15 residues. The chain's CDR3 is CATSRAGGSNQPQHF. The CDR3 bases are TGTGCCACCAGCAGAGCAGGAGGCAGCAATCAGCCCCAGCATTTT.

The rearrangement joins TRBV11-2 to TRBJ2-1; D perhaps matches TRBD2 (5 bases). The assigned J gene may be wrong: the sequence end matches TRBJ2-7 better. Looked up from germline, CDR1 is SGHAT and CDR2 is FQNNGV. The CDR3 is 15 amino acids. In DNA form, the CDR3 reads TGTGCCAGCAGCTTAGATGCGAGGGCGGGTAATGAGCAGTACTTC. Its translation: CASSLDARAGNEQYF.

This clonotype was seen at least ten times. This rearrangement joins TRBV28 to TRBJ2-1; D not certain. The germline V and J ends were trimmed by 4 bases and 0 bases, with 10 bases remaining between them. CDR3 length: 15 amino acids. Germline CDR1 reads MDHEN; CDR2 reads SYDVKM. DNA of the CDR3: TGTGCCAGCAGTTCCCAGCGACCCTCCTACAATGAGCAGTTCTTC. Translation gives CASSSQRPSYNEQFF. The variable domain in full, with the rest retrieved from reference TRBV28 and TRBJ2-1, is DVKVTQSSRYLVKRTGEKVFLECVQDMDHENMFWYRQDPGLGLRLIYFSYDVKMKEKGDIPEGYSVSREKKERFSLILESASTNQTSMYLCASSSQRPSYNEQFFGPGTRLTVL.

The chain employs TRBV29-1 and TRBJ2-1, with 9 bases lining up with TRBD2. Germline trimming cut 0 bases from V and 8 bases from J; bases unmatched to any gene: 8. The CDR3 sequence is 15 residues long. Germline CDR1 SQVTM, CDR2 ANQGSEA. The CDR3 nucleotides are TGCAGCGTTGAAGAGACTCGCGGGAGGGACTATGAGCAGTTCTTC. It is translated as CSVEETRGRDYEQFF.

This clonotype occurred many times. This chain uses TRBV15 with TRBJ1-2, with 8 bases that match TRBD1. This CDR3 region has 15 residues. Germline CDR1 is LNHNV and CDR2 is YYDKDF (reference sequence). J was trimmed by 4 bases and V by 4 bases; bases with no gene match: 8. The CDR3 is CATSTGQGAPYGYTF. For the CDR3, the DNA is TGTGCCACCAGCACCGGACAGGGCGCTCCCTATGGCTACACCTTC. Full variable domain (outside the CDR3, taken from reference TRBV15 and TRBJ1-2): DAMVIQNPRYQVTQFGKPVTLSCSQTLNHNVMYWYQQKSSQAPKLLFHYYDKDFNNEADTPDNFQSRRPNTSFCFLDIRSPGLGDTAMYLCATSTGQGAPYGYTFGSGTRLTVV.

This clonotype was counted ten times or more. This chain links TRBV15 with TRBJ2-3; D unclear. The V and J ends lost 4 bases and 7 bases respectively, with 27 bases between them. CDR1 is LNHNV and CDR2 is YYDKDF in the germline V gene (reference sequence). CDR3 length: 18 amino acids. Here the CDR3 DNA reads TGTGCCACCAGCATAGAGAGCGAATTGGTCGTCGGGCGGTATACGCAGTATTTT. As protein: CATSIESELVVGRYTQYF.

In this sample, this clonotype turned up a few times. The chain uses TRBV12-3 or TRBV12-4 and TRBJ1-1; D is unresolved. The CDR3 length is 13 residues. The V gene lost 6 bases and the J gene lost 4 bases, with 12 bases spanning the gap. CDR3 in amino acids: CASSPRWGTEAFF. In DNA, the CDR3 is TGTGCCAGCAGCCCCAGATGGGGCACTGAAGCTTTCTTT.

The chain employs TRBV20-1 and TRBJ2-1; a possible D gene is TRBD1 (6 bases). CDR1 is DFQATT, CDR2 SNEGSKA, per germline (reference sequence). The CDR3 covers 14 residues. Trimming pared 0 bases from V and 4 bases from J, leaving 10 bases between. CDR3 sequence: CSAREPRGYNEQFF. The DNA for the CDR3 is TGCAGTGCTAGAGAACCTAGGGGGTACAATGAGCAGTTCTTC.

The CDR3 region has the DNA TGCAGTGCAAAGAGGGGGGTTTACGAGCAGTACTTC. This translates into CSAKRGVYEQYF. This rearrangement joins TRBV20-1 to TRBJ2-7; either TRBD1 or TRBD2 may fit D (6 bases each). The germline CDR1 and CDR2 sequences are DFQATT and SNEGSKA (reference sequence). The V gene lost 6 bases and the J gene lost 4 bases, with 13 bases spanning the gap. The CDR3 consists of 12 residues.

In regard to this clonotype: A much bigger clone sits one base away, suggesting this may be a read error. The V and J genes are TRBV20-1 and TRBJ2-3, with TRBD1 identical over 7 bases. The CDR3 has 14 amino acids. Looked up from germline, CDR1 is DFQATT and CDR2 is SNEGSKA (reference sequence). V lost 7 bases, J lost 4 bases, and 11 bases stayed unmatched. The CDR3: CSVSRSQGADTQYF. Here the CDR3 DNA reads TGCAGTGTTAGTCGGTCGCAGGGGGCAGATACGCAGTATTTT.

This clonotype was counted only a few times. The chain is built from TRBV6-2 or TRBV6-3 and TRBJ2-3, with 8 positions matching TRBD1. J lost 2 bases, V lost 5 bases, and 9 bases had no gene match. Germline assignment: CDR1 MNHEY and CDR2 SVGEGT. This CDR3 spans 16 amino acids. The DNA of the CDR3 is TGTGCCAGCAGTCCCCTCCGACAGGGGATCACAGATACGCAGTATTTT. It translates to CASSPLRQGITDTQYF.

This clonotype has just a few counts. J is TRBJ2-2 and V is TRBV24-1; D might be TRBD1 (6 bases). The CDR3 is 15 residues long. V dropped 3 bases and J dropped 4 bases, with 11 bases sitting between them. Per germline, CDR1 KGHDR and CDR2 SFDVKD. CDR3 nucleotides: TGTGCCACCAGTGATACGGGACACCTCACCGGGGAGCTGTTTTTT. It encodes CATSDTGHLTGELFF.

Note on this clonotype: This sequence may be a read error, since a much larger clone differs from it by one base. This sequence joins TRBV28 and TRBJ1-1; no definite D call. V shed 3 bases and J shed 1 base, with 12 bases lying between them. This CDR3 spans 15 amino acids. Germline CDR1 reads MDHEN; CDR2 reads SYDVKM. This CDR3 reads CASSLRRRGNTEAFF. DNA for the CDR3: TGTGCCAGCAGTTTGAGGAGGCGAGGGAACACTGAAGCTTTCTTT.

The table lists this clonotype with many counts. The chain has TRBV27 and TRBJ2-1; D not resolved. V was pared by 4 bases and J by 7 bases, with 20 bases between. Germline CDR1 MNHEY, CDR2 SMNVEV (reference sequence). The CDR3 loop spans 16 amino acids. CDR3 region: CASSSPGVLRWNEQFF. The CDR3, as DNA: TGTGCCAGCAGTTCCCCGGGCGTCCTCAGATGGAATGAGCAGTTCTTC.

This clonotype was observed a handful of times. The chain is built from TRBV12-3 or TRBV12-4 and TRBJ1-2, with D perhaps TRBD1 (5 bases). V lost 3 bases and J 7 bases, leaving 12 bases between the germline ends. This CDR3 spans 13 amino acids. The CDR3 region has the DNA TGTGCCAGCAGTTTCCGGGGGAGAAGTGGCTACACCTTC. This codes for CASSFRGRSGYTF.

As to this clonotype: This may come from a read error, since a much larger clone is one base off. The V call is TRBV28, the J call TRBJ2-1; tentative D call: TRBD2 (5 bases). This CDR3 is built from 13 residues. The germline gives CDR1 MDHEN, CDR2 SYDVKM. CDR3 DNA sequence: TGTGCCAACCCACTAGTTGTCTACAATCAGCAGTTCTTC. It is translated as CANPLVVYNQQFF.